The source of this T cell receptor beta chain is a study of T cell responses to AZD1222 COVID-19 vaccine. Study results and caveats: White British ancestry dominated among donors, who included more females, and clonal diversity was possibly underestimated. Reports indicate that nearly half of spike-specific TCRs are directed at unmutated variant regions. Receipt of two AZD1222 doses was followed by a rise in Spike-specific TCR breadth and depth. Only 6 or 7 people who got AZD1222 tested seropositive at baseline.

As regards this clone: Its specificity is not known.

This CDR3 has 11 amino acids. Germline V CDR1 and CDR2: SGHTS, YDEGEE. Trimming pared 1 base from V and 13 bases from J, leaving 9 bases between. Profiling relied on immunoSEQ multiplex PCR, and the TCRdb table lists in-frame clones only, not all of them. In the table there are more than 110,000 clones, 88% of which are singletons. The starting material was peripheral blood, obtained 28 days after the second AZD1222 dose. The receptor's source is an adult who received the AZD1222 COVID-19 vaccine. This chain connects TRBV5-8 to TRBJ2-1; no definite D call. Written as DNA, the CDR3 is TGTGCCAGCAGCTTGATCGGCCATCAGTTCTTC. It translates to CASSLIGHQFF.